Detailed here is one TCR beta chain. This sample is drawn from a study of blood T cell repertoires in COVID-19. In the authors' workflow: Estimation of nucleated cell counts was performed using reference gene primer amplification. Here immunoSEQ multiplex PCR was the method, and the copy in TCRdb shows in-frame clones only, minus some. The V and J calls and clone size are taken from that table; D and trimming were inferred from the DNA. In the table there are a few hundred thousand clones, 87% of which are singletons. This CDR3 has 18 residues. V lost 4 bases and J lost 3; bases outside the gene matches: 14. CDR1 is MNHEY and CDR2 is SVGEGT in the germline V gene. Participant-reported clinical history was the basis for cohort assignment.

Sequencing was done on a sample of PBMCs or T cells enriched from blood (not recorded which). V usage is TRBV6-2 or TRBV6-3 and J usage is TRBJ1-3, with TRBD1 matching 8 bases. The receptor's source is a young woman who had recovered from COVID-19. CDR3: CASSFPGDRSSYGNTIYF. DNA for the CDR3: TGTGCCAGCAGTTTCCCGGGGGACAGGAGCTCTTATGGAAACACCATATATTTT.